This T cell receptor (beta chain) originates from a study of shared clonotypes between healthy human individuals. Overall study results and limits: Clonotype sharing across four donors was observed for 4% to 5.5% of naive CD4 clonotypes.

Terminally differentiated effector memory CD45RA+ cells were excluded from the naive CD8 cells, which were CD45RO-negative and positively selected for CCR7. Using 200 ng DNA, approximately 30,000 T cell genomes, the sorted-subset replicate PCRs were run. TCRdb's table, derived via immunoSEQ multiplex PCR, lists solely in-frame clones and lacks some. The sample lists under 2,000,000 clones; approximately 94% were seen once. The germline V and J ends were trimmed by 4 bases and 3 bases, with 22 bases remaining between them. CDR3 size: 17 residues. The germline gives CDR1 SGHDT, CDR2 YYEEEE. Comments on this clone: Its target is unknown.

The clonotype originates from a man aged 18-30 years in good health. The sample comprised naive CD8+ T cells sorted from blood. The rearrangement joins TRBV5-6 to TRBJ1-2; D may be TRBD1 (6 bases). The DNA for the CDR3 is TGTGCCAGCAGCCTAGGGGACACCCCCTTCGGGGACTATGGCTACACCTTC. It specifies CASSLGDTPFGDYGYTF.